Below, 15 T cell receptor beta chains from the same sample are listed, as sequenced in a study of blood T cell repertoires in COVID-19 (TCRdb year 2020). Library creation used the immunoSEQ multiplex PCR assay. TCRdb's version of the immuneACCESS table is confined to in-frame rearrangements and falls short of the full clone set. An unresolved V gene accounts for under half of the shortfall where checked; the remainder is of unknown origin. The sample profile shows roughly 180,000 clones; 83% of them were found once. The ten largest clones capture approximately 4.4% of the sample. The sequenced sample consisted of PBMCs or T cells enriched from blood (not recorded which). These receptors all come from a woman in her forties or fifties who had recovered from COVID-19.

The rearrangement uses TRBV7-8 and TRBJ1-2; possibly TRBD1 for D (6 bases). The CDR3 is 15 residues long. The germline V and J ends were trimmed by 5 bases and 0 bases, with 13 bases remaining between them. Per germline, CDR1 SGHVS and CDR2 FQNEAQ. CDR3 region: CASSTRTVSNYGYTF. The CDR3 DNA follows: TGTGCCAGCAGCACGAGGACAGTTTCTAACTATGGCTACACCTTC.

The rearrangement uses TRBV7-6 and TRBJ2-5; weak D call: TRBD2 (6 bases). The ends were cut back, 2 bases at V and 4 bases at J, with 11 bases in the middle. The CDR3 has 14 residues. Germline V CDR1 and CDR2: SGHVS, FNYEAQ. In DNA, the CDR3 is TGTGCCAGCAGCTTATTGCGGGAAAGAGAGACCCAGTACTTC. This sequence encodes CASSLLRERETQYF.

The chain recombines TRBV20-1 with TRBJ1-1, with a possible D match to TRBD1 (5 bases). V was clipped by 3 bases and J by 5 bases, with 13 bases between them. CDR3 size: 13 residues. The germline CDR1 and CDR2 sequences are DFQATT and SNEGSKA (reference sequence). CDR3 bases: TGCAGTGCTAGTGGTCAGGGTGGAACTGAAGCTTTCTTT. As protein: CSASGQGGTEAFF.

The count of this clone is one. The chain employs TRBV4-1 and TRBJ1-3, with TRBD1 as a possible D gene (5 bases). V was trimmed by 0 bases and J by 2 bases, leaving 11 bases between them. Germline values: CDR1 MGHRA, CDR2 YSYEKL. This CDR3 is built from 16 residues. The CDR3, as DNA: TGCGCCAGCAGCCAAGATAGGGGAACAGCTGGAAACACCATATATTTT. This sequence encodes CASSQDRGTAGNTIYF.

The J gene is TRBJ1-3, the V gene TRBV5-1, with 9 bases lining up with TRBD1. The CDR3 has 20 residues. Germline V CDR1 and CDR2: SGHRS, YFSETQ. V lost 4 bases, J lost 2 bases, and 19 bases stayed unmatched. The CDR3 here is CASSALRDRVYLLTGNTIYF. The CDR3 nucleotides are TGCGCCAGCAGCGCCCTACGGGACAGGGTTTACCTTCTTACTGGAAACACCATATATTTT.

The J gene is TRBJ1-1, the V gene TRBV28; a possible D gene is TRBD1 (6 bases). The CDR3 extends over 16 amino acids. CDR1 MDHEN and CDR2 SYDVKM come from the germline V gene. Trimming removed 1 base at V and 0 bases at J, with 12 bases between. CDR3: CASSLYTGSVNTEAFF. The CDR3 region has the DNA TGTGCCAGCAGTTTATACACAGGGTCGGTGAACACTGAAGCTTTCTTT.

The rearrangement uses TRBV3-1 (or the pseudogene TRBV3-2) and TRBJ1-2, with unresolved D. This CDR3 is built from 13 residues. Germline V gives CDR1 LGHDT, CDR2 YNNKEL (reference sequence). Deletions cut 1 base from V and 8 bases from J, with 11 bases between. The CDR3 reads CASSQVRARGYTF. CDR3 sequence (DNA): TGTGCCAGCAGCCAAGTCAGAGCGCGGGGCTACACCTTC.

The chain is built from TRBV7-9 and TRBJ1-1; tentatively, D is TRBD1 (6 bases). The germline V gene encodes CDR1 SEHNR and CDR2 FQNEAQ (reference sequence). This CDR3 is built from 13 residues. V was cut by 1 base and J by 3 bases, with 6 bases left in between. For the CDR3, the DNA is TGTGCCAGCAGCTTAGACAGGGACACTGAAGCTTTCTTT. This translates into CASSLDRDTEAFF.

The chain recombines TRBV10-1 with TRBJ1-1; D remains unclear. This CDR3 comprises 14 residues. V lost 4 bases and J 1 base, leaving 10 bases between the germline ends. Germline lookup yields CDR1 WNHNN and CDR2 SYGVQD (reference sequence). CDR3 sequence (DNA): TGCGCCAGCAGTGTACCCCTACCGAACACTGAAGCTTTCTTT. Translating it yields CASSVPLPNTEAFF.

To note about this clone: Other nucleotide sequences in the sample specify the same CDR3. The chain couples TRBV29-1 to TRBJ1-2, with D perhaps TRBD1 (6 bases). Trimming took off 6 bases at V and 4 bases at J, with 15 bases between the two ends. This CDR3 has 13 residues. Per germline, CDR1 SQVTM and CDR2 ANQGSEA. DNA of the CDR3: TGCAGCGTCGACCCACAGGGACCCTATGGCTACACCTTC. Translated: CSVDPQGPYGYTF.

The chain joins TRBV30 to TRBJ1-5; weak D call: TRBD1 (6 bases). This CDR3 has 15 amino acids. Trimming shortened V by 0 bases and J by 2 bases, and 11 bases separated the two germline ends. In germline, CDR1 is GTSNPN, CDR2 SVGIG (reference sequence). The CDR3 bases are TGTGCCTGGAGTGTGCAGGGGCTGGGCAATCAGCCCCAGCATTTT. Residues: CAWSVQGLGNQPQHF.

The V and J genes are TRBV6-4 and TRBJ2-7; D gene ambiguous. CDR1 MRHNA and CDR2 SNTAGT come from the germline V gene. This CDR3 is 14 amino acids long. V was cut by 0 bases and J by 5 bases, with 11 bases left in between. In nucleotides, the CDR3 is TGTGCCAGCAGTGACTCCTCGGTGACTGACGAGCAGTACGTC. Amino acids: CASSDSSVTDEQYV.

DNA for the CDR3: TGCGCCAGCGCCGCGGGACAGGGGAACACTGAAGCTTTCTTT. Its protein product is CASAAGQGNTEAFF. V usage is TRBV5-1 and J usage is TRBJ1-1; 9 bases agree with TRBD1. CDR1 and CDR2 (germline): SGHRS, YFSETQ. With V trimmed by 7 bases and J by 1 base, 5 bases remained unmatched. CDR3 size: 14 residues.

The chain is built from TRBV11-3 and TRBJ2-2; 10 bases align to TRBD1. With V trimmed by 5 bases and J by 4 bases, 4 bases remained unmatched. This CDR3 is 15 amino acids long. From germline, CDR1 is SGHNT and CDR2 YENEEA. The CDR3 sequence is CASSARDRGTGELFF. CDR3 coding DNA: TGTGCCAGCAGCGCCCGGGACAGGGGCACCGGGGAGCTGTTTTTT. The variable domain in full, completed from reference TRBV11-3 and TRBJ2-2, reads EAGVVQSPRYKIIEKKQPVAFWCNPISGHNTLYWYLQNLGQGPELLIRYENEEAVDDSQLPKDRFSAERLKGVDSTLKIQPAELGDSAVYLCASSARDRGTGELFFGEGSRLTVL.

The chain combines TRBV7-2 with TRBJ1-2, with unresolved D. The CDR3 is 14 amino acids. Trimming stripped 5 bases from V and 0 bases from J, with 10 bases between. Per the germline V gene, CDR1 is SGHTA and CDR2 is FQGNSA. The CDR3 region is CASSPELANYGYTF. DNA for the CDR3: TGTGCCAGCAGCCCGGAGTTAGCTAACTATGGCTACACCTTC. Combining the CDR3 with reference TRBV7-2 and TRBJ1-2 gives the whole variable domain GAGVSQSPSNKVTEKGKDVELRCDPISGHTALYWYRQSLGQGLEFLIYFQGNSAPDKSGLPSDRFSAERTGGSVSTLTIQRTQQEDSAVYLCASSPELANYGYTFGSGTRLTVV.